These 23 T cell receptor beta chains came from one sample sequenced in a study of T cell repertoires in cytomegalovirus infection (dated by TCRdb to 2018 to 2020). Their antigens remain unidentified. Sequencing instrument: Illumina HiSeq 1500. TCRdb reanalyzed the raw reads on its own, using fastp at Q25 for trimming and MiXCR for clone calling, and kept in-frame beta chains. Identical CDR3 protein sequences are pooled into one entry, listed with their most common genes and DNA. This sample gives 300,000 or so distinct CDR3 sequences in total; around 25% of them show up just once. In total, the top ten clones hold about an eighth of the sample. In the paper's terms, the treatment or condition label means: in vitro stimulation with specific CMV peptide epitopes to enrich CMV-specific T cells. The material sequenced was cultured PBMCs, taken from culture after CMV antigen stimulation. These receptors all stem from a human donor in good health (CMV status not recorded). Some clones in this sample may be carry-over from other donors' samples.

This clonotype has only one observation. The chain recombines TRBV24-1 with TRBJ1-1, with a weak D call TRBD1 (5 bases). Trimming took 3 bases from V and 0 from J, leaving 7 bases between them. The germline gives CDR1 KGHDR, CDR2 SFDVKD. The CDR3 runs 14 residues. CDR3 amino acids: CATSDGAMNTEAFF. CDR3 bases: TGTGCCACCAGTGATGGGGCCATGAACACTGAAGCTTTCTTT.

This clonotype was recorded a few times. Mismatch with germline at one junction end may stem from a read error. The J gene is TRBJ2-5, the V gene TRBV12-3 or TRBV12-4; 7 nucleotides match TRBD2. The CDR3 sequence is 17 residues long. The CDR3: CASSLEADYPGGETQYF. The CDR3 region has the DNA TGTGCCAGCAGCTTAGAGGCGGACTACCCGGGGGGAGAGACCCAGTACTTC.

The V gene is TRBV2, the J gene TRBJ1-1, with a possible D match to TRBD1 (5 bases). The ends were cut back, 9 bases at V and 2 bases at J, with 13 bases in the middle. The CDR3 covers 13 residues. CDR1 and CDR2 (germline): SNHLY, FYNNEI. The CDR3: CASLTGGNTEAFF. The CDR3 DNA follows: TGTGCCAGTTTAACAGGCGGAAACACTGAAGCTTTCTTT.

The chain couples TRBV5-3 to TRBJ1-1; 8 bases map to TRBD1. TRBV5-3 falls under the ORF class, with uncertain function. V lost 8 bases and J lost 7; bases outside the gene matches: 13. CDR3 length equals 14 residues. CDR3 amino acids: CASSGGQGRVEAFF. For the CDR3, the DNA is TGTGCCAGCAGCGGCGGACAGGGTAGGGTTGAAGCTTTCTTT.

This clonotype was detected only a few times. The V and J genes are TRBV7-8 and TRBJ1-1; D ambiguous. The CDR3 totals 14 residues. Germline CDR1 is SGHVS and CDR2 is FQNEAQ. The V end lost 4 bases, the J end lost 4 bases, and 13 bases lay between the germline ends. CDR3 nucleotides: TGTGCCAGCAGCTCGGTTCTCCGGGGCACTGAAGCTTTCTTT. Translated: CASSSVLRGTEAFF.

CDR3: CASSRAEETQYF. The CDR3 bases are TGTGCCAGCAGCCGGGCGGAAGAGACCCAGTACTTC. The chain employs TRBV7-9 and TRBJ2-5; no reliable D call. This CDR3 contains 12 residues. CDR1 is SEHNR and CDR2 is FQNEAQ in the germline V gene (reference sequence). Trimming pared 5 bases from V and 3 bases from J, leaving 7 bases between.

V is TRBV7-9 and J is TRBJ1-1; no reliable D call. The CDR3 has 17 amino acids. Germline lookup yields CDR1 SEHNR and CDR2 FQNEAQ (reference sequence). V gave up 6 bases and J gave up 0 bases, with 20 bases separating them. CDR3 residues: CASRSVHVADLNTEAFF. CDR3 coding DNA: TGTGCCAGCAGGTCTGTTCATGTTGCAGACTTGAACACTGAAGCTTTCTTT.

J is TRBJ2-7 and V is TRBV5-1; 9 bases align to TRBD1. The CDR3 extends over 16 amino acids. Per the germline V gene, CDR1 is SGHRS and CDR2 is YFSETQ. Losses at the gene ends were 1 base for V and 3 bases for J; bases not matched to a gene: 8. The CDR3 region is CASSLTFDRGIYEQYF. The CDR3 DNA reads TGCGCCAGCAGCTTGACCTTTGACAGGGGGATCTACGAGCAGTACTTC. The variable domain in full, with the rest retrieved from reference TRBV5-1 and TRBJ2-7, is KAGVTQTPRYLIKTRGQQVTLSCSPISGHRSVSWYQQTPGQGLQFLFEYFSETQRNKGNFPGRFSGRQFSNSRSEMNVSTLELGDSALYLCASSLTFDRGIYEQYFGPGTRLTVT.

The chain uses TRBV4-3 and TRBJ1-4; D uncertain. The V gene lost 4 bases and the J gene lost 8 bases, with 14 bases spanning the gap. CDR3 size: 14 residues. CDR1 and CDR2 from the germline V gene are LGHNA and YSLEER. CDR3 sequence reads: CASSPRSWEEKLFF. The CDR3 DNA follows: TGCGCCAGCAGCCCCCGCTCATGGGAGGAAAAACTGTTTTTT.

This clonotype was detected many times. This chain links TRBV24-1 with TRBJ2-1; 8 bases match TRBD2. The CDR3 is 15 amino acids. Germline assignment: CDR1 KGHDR and CDR2 SFDVKD. Losses at the gene ends were 4 bases for V and 11 bases for J; bases not matched to a gene: 12. The chain's CDR3 is CATSDQAGALGKQFF. The CDR3, as DNA: TGTGCCACCAGTGACCAAGCGGGGGCCTTGGGGAAGCAGTTCTTC.

This chain links TRBV28 with TRBJ2-1, with 7 bases aligning to TRBD2. Germline lookup yields CDR1 MDHEN and CDR2 SYDVKM. The J segment lost 4 bases and the V segment lost 4 bases, leaving 4 bases of the junction unmatched. The CDR3 spans 14 residues. The CDR3: CASSSLAGYNEQFF. The CDR3 bases are TGTGCCAGCAGTTCCTTAGCGGGTTACAATGAGCAGTTCTTC.

This clonotype came up a few times. V gene TRBV19 combines with J gene TRBJ1-1; D perhaps matches TRBD1 (5 bases). Germline V gives CDR1 LNHDA, CDR2 SQIVND (reference sequence). Trimming pared 3 bases from V and 3 bases from J, leaving 20 bases between. This CDR3 has 17 amino acids. The CDR3, as DNA: TGTGCCAGTAGTATGCGGGGGTTGGGTGTCGTGGACACTGAAGCTTTCTTT. Encoded protein: CASSMRGLGVVDTEAFF.

In its sample, this clonotype was seen many times. The chain combines TRBV7-2 with TRBJ2-1; D gene uncertain. Trimming stripped 3 bases from V and 8 bases from J, with 14 bases between. This CDR3 has 14 residues. CDR1 SGHTA and CDR2 FQGNSA come from the germline V gene. The CDR3 DNA reads TGTGCCAGCAGCTTCAGAATGACGTTTGATGAGCAGTTCTTC. This translates into CASSFRMTFDEQFF.

This rearrangement joins TRBV7-8 to TRBJ2-3; maybe TRBD2 (5 bases). V was shortened by 3 bases and J by 5 bases, with 12 bases between the two germline ends. The CDR3 contains 14 residues. Germline CDR1 SGHVS, CDR2 FQNEAQ. CDR3 region: CASSFWAGLDTQYF. The DNA of the CDR3 is TGTGCCAGCAGCTTCTGGGCGGGTTTAGATACGCAGTATTTT.

The rearrangement links TRBV30 to TRBJ2-2; 7 nucleotides match TRBD2. After removal of 3 bases from V and 4 bases from J, the junction contained 8 bases not matched to a gene. Per the germline V gene, CDR1 is GTSNPN and CDR2 is SVGIG (reference sequence). The CDR3 has 15 residues. This chain's CDR3 is CAWSDVWGGTGELFF. The CDR3, as DNA: TGTGCCTGGAGCGACGTCTGGGGGGGCACCGGGGAGCTGTTTTTT.

The rearrangement joins TRBV7-9 to TRBJ1-6; 8 nucleotides agree with TRBD1. The CDR3 has 15 residues. The germline V gene encodes CDR1 SEHNR and CDR2 FQNEAQ (reference sequence). V dropped 3 bases and J dropped 9; count of bases not matched to a gene: 7. The CDR3 is CASSFSDRGGSPLHF. CDR3 nucleotide sequence: TGTGCCAGCAGCTTTAGCGACAGGGGTGGTTCACCCCTCCACTTT.

In its sample, this clonotype was seen a few times. The rearrangement links TRBV6-6 to TRBJ1-1; D gene ambiguous. This CDR3 is 13 amino acids long. Germline V lookup: CDR1 MNHNY, CDR2 SVGAGI (reference sequence). V was trimmed by 7 bases and J by 7 bases, leaving 16 bases between them. The CDR3 nucleotides are TGTGCCAGCATTACGGCGGGAGGACTTGAAGCTTTCTTT. Translated: CASITAGGLEAFF.

This clonotype was counted many times. In nucleotides, the CDR3 is TGTGCCAGCAGCCCCCACAGGGCCAGCTCCTACGAGCAGTACTTC. Translated, it gives CASSPHRASSYEQYF. The chain couples TRBV7-2 to TRBJ2-7; D might be TRBD1 (6 bases). Germline values: CDR1 SGHTA, CDR2 FQGNSA. Trimming left V 5 bases short and J 0 bases short, with 14 bases between. CDR3 length equals 15 residues.

The chain uses TRBV6-2 or TRBV6-3 and TRBJ2-7; D possibly matches TRBD1 or TRBD2 (5 bases each). The V gene lost 3 bases and the J gene lost 7 bases, with 22 bases spanning the gap. The CDR3 is 16 residues long. Germline loops: CDR1 MNHEY, CDR2 SVGEGT. The CDR3 region is CASSYQHPGPGWEQYV. As DNA, the CDR3 is TGTGCCAGCAGTTATCAACACCCGGGACCTGGGTGGGAGCAGTACGTC.

Many counts were recorded for this clonotype. This chain joins TRBV4-1 and TRBJ2-7; 15 bases fit TRBD2. This CDR3 is built from 15 residues. V was pared by 1 base and J by 5 bases, with 0 bases of the junction left unmatched. Germline V gene sequence: CDR1 MGHRA, CDR2 YSYEKL. The CDR3 loop reads CASSQGTSGRDEQYV. The CDR3 nucleotides read TGCGCCAGCAGCCAAGGGACTAGCGGGAGGGACGAGCAGTACGTC.

This clonotype was found a few times. The V gene is TRBV4-1, the J gene TRBJ1-5; D gene unclear. The CDR3 consists of 16 residues. Germline V gene data show CDR1 as MGHRA and CDR2 as YSYEKL. V was clipped by 1 base and J by 6 bases, with 16 bases between them. The CDR3: CASSQVTARRGQPQHF. The CDR3 DNA reads TGCGCCAGCAGCCAAGTCACAGCACGCCGGGGTCAGCCCCAGCATTTT.

This clonotype was observed a few times. The V gene is TRBV4-3, the J gene TRBJ2-4; weak D call: TRBD1 (6 bases). There are 17 residues in the CDR3. Trimming left V 0 bases short and J 8 bases short, with 20 bases between. CDR1 and CDR2 (germline): LGHNA, YSLEER. The CDR3 bases are TGCGCCAGCAGCCAAGAAATTGAACAGGGCGTCGGACACATTCAGTACTTC. It codes for CASSQEIEQGVGHIQYF.

The V gene is TRBV5-4, the J gene TRBJ1-4; TRBD1 is a possible D gene (5 bases). V was pared by 4 bases and J by 8 bases, with 18 bases between. Germline-derived CDR1 and CDR2 are SGHNT and YYREEE (reference sequence). This CDR3 is 15 amino acids long. Written as DNA, the CDR3 is TGTGCCAGCAGCCGCACCGGGGCCTCGGGAGAAAAACTGTTTTTT. This sequence encodes CASSRTGASGEKLFF.